A single sample gave rise to the 21 T cell receptor beta chains below, sequenced in a study of cytomegalovirus exposure and HLA in healthy donors. Primers included in the PCR were 60 Vbeta and 13 Jbeta primers. The data were produced by immunoSEQ multiplex PCR, yet TCRdb's version contains in-frame clones alone and is incomplete. Among approximately 210,000 clones listed, roughly 83% were seen once. The sequencing sample was made of PBMCs. The receptors derive from a woman between 45 and 65 years old in good health and CMV-seronegative.

This clone has only a few counts. The chain uses TRBV2 and TRBJ1-1; D unresolved. Germline CDR1 SNHLY, CDR2 FYNNEI. V shed 8 bases and J shed 3 bases, with 4 bases lying between them. The CDR3 extends over 10 amino acids. CDR3 coding DNA: TGTGCCAGCCGGGACACTGAAGCTTTCTTT. Its translation is CASRDTEAFF.

This chain joins TRBV7-8 and TRBJ2-3; TRBD2 aligns across 7 bases. V trimming: 2 bases; J trimming: 2 bases; junction bases outside the gene matches: 16. Germline values: CDR1 SGHVS, CDR2 FQNEAQ. The length of the CDR3 is 19 residues. CDR3 region: CASSLRPGRSSGTTDTQYF. As DNA, the CDR3 is TGTGCCAGCAGCTTACGCCCCGGCCGTTCTAGCGGAACCACAGATACGCAGTATTTT.

The V call is TRBV4-1, the J call TRBJ2-1; TRBD1 agrees at 7 bases. The V segment lost 0 bases and the J segment 1 base; nucleotides outside the gene matches: 6. The CDR3 is 17 amino acids. Per germline, CDR1 MGHRA and CDR2 YSYEKL. The DNA of the CDR3 is TGCGCCAGCAGCCAAGATCATTCCAGGGGGTCCTACAATGAGCAGTTCTTC. Protein: CASSQDHSRGSYNEQFF.

V gene TRBV19 combines with J gene TRBJ1-5; D gene uncertain. The CDR3 has 13 residues. Germline V gene data show CDR1 as LNHDA and CDR2 as SQIVND (reference sequence). The ends were cut back, 2 bases at V and 4 bases at J, with 6 bases in the middle. CDR3 coding DNA: TGTGCCAGTAGTATAAGAGGTAATCAGCCCCAGCATTTT. It specifies CASSIRGNQPQHF.

The count of this clone is one. V is TRBV7-2 and J is TRBJ2-2; D may be TRBD2 (6 bases). CDR3 length: 17 amino acids. Trimming stripped 4 bases from V and 0 bases from J, with 15 bases between. Germline assignment: CDR1 SGHTA and CDR2 FQGNSA. The CDR3 sequence is CASSSSPSAANTGELFF. CDR3 DNA sequence: TGTGCCAGCAGCTCATCACCTAGCGCCGCGAACACCGGGGAGCTGTTTTTT.

This clone was seen a few times. The chain recombines TRBV4-3 with TRBJ2-1; 8 nucleotides agree with TRBD2. This CDR3 is 15 amino acids long. Germline V lookup: CDR1 LGHNA, CDR2 YSLEER. The trim removed 4 bases at V and 6 bases at J, leaving 8 bases unmatched. The CDR3 sequence: CASSRQLAESNEQFF. The CDR3 DNA is TGCGCCAGCAGCCGTCAACTAGCGGAGAGCAATGAGCAGTTCTTC.

The rearrangement links TRBV11-2 to TRBJ1-1, with D perhaps TRBD1 (6 bases). V lost 5 bases and J lost 3, with 16 bases in between. Germline-derived CDR1 and CDR2 are SGHAT and FQNNGV. The CDR3 is made up of 15 amino acids. CDR3 nucleotide sequence: TGTGCCAGCAGCCGTCTACAGGGAGGGGACACTGAAGCTTTCTTT. It translates to CASSRLQGGDTEAFF.

This chain links TRBV7-2 with TRBJ2-7, with D tentatively TRBD1 (6 bases). The germline CDR1 and CDR2 sequences are SGHTA and FQGNSA. The V gene lost 5 bases and the J gene lost 5 bases, with 16 bases spanning the gap. This CDR3 comprises 14 residues. The CDR3 sequence: CASSADRNLNEQYF. As DNA, the CDR3 is TGTGCCAGCAGCGCAGACAGGAACCTAAACGAGCAGTACTTC.

The J gene is TRBJ1-4, the V gene TRBV9; perhaps TRBD1 as D (6 bases). The length of the CDR3 is 17 residues. Between the trimmed V and J ends, which lost 0 bases and 8 bases, there was a span of 20 bases. Germline assignment: CDR1 SGDLS and CDR2 YYNGEE. The CDR3 DNA is TGTGCCAGCAGCGTAGTGTGGCGTAGGGGGAAAAGGGAAAAACTGTTTTTT. It specifies CASSVVWRRGKREKLFF.

The rearrangement joins TRBV7-2 to TRBJ2-7, with D possibly being TRBD2 (6 bases). CDR1 and CDR2 from the germline V gene are SGHTA and FQGNSA. Trimming stripped 4 bases from V and 2 bases from J, with 18 bases between. The CDR3 runs 16 residues. CDR3 region: CASSSPGRGRTYEQYF. Here the CDR3 DNA reads TGTGCCAGCAGCTCCCCCGGTCGGGGGAGAACCTACGAGCAGTACTTC.

V and J are TRBV7-9 and TRBJ1-1; TRBD1 aligns across 8 bases. The CDR3 extends over 17 amino acids. Germline assignment: CDR1 SEHNR and CDR2 FQNEAQ (reference sequence). V shed 5 bases, J shed 10 bases, and the junction held 21 bases outside the gene matches. The CDR3 is CASSPPFYLDREHGAFF. Written as DNA, the CDR3 is TGTGCCAGCAGCCCCCCGTTCTATTTGGACAGGGAACATGGAGCTTTCTTT.

This chain joins TRBV19 and TRBJ2-6; D is uncertain. Deletions cut 7 bases from V and 2 bases from J, with 9 bases between. The CDR3 covers 14 residues. The V gene's germline CDR1 is LNHDA and CDR2 SQIVND (reference sequence). CDR3 in amino acids: CASIAVAGANVLTF. CDR3 nucleotide sequence: TGTGCCAGTATTGCAGTTGCTGGGGCCAACGTCCTGACTTTC.

This clone came up once. J is TRBJ2-5 and V is TRBV27; D may be TRBD2 (6 bases). Trimming removed 5 bases at V and 6 bases at J, with 13 bases between. There are 13 residues in the CDR3. CDR1 MNHEY and CDR2 SMNVEV come from the germline V gene (reference sequence). The DNA of the CDR3 is TGTGCCAGCAGTGGCCGCGGGGCCCAGACCCAGTACTTC. Its protein product is CASSGRGAQTQYF.

The chain couples TRBV28 to TRBJ2-5, with TRBD2 matching over 10 bases. Germline assignment: CDR1 MDHEN and CDR2 SYDVKM. This CDR3 contains 14 residues. Germline trimming cut 9 bases from V and 4 bases from J; bases unmatched to any gene: 8. The CDR3 DNA reads as TGTGCCAGTGCAGCGGGAGGGAGAGTAGAGACCCAGTACTTC. Protein sequence: CASAAGGRVETQYF.

This sequence joins TRBV28 and TRBJ1-5; D is uncertain. CDR1 and CDR2 from the germline V gene are MDHEN and SYDVKM. This CDR3 region has 13 residues. V lost 10 bases, J lost 3 bases, and 13 bases lay in between. CDR3 residues: CATDRGINQPQHF. CDR3 nucleotide sequence: TGTGCCACCGACCGGGGAATCAATCAGCCCCAGCATTTT. Based on the CDR3 plus reference TRBV28 and TRBJ1-5, the full variable domain is DVKVTQSSRYLVKRTGEKVFLECVQDMDHENMFWYRQDPGLGLRLIYFSYDVKMKEKGDIPEGYSVSREKKERFSLILESASTNQTSMYLCATDRGINQPQHFGDGTRLSIL.

The chain combines TRBV5-1 with TRBJ2-1, with 8 bases matching TRBD2. Germline V gene sequence: CDR1 SGHRS, CDR2 YFSETQ. The CDR3 runs 14 residues. J gave up 11 bases and V 1 base, and 8 bases lay outside the gene matches. The CDR3 protein is CASSLMGLEIKQFF. CDR3 nucleotide sequence: TGCGCCAGCAGCTTGATGGGACTAGAAATTAAGCAGTTCTTC.

This chain connects TRBV28 to TRBJ1-2; tentatively, D is TRBD1 (5 bases). The CDR3 consists of 13 residues. Trimming left V 6 bases short and J 1 base short, with 9 bases between. Germline V gene sequence: CDR1 MDHEN, CDR2 SYDVKM. The CDR3 DNA reads TGTGCCAGCAGCCGAGACAGTAACTATGGCTACACCTTC. Its translation is CASSRDSNYGYTF.

This chain links TRBV5-4 with TRBJ1-2; tentatively, D is TRBD1 (6 bases). This CDR3 comprises 13 residues. The germline V gene has CDR1 SGHNT and CDR2 YYREEE (reference sequence). Trimming removed 4 bases at V and 3 bases at J, with 10 bases between. This CDR3 reads CASSDGQHYGYTF. The CDR3 region has the DNA TGTGCCAGCAGCGATGGACAGCACTATGGCTACACCTTC.

This clone was seen a few times. This chain connects TRBV10-3 to TRBJ1-1; D is possibly TRBD1 (5 bases). Looked up from germline, CDR1 is ENHRY and CDR2 is SYGVKD. CDR3 size: 13 residues. V was cut by 2 bases and J by 1 base, with 5 bases left in between. CDR3 DNA: TGTGCCATCAGTGAGACAGGGAACACTGAAGCTTTCTTT. Translating it yields CAISETGNTEAFF.

The chain uses TRBV11-2 and TRBJ1-2; D is unresolved. The CDR3 spans 17 residues. Germline V lookup: CDR1 SGHAT, CDR2 FQNNGV. V shed 4 bases and J shed 4 bases, with 22 bases lying between them. CDR3 loop: CASSSRKARTGSYGYTF. CDR3 in DNA: TGTGCCAGCAGCTCTCGTAAAGCACGGACGGGGAGCTATGGCTACACCTTC.

This clone was observed a few times. DNA of the CDR3: TGTGCCACCTCTCTCGGGGGGAACACTGAAGCTTTCTTT. Its translation is CATSLGGNTEAFF. The genes are TRBV18 and TRBJ1-1, with D maybe TRBD1 (5 bases). The CDR3 has 13 residues. CDR1 KGHSH and CDR2 LQKENI come from the germline V gene. V lost 10 bases to trimming and J lost 1 base, with 13 bases between them.